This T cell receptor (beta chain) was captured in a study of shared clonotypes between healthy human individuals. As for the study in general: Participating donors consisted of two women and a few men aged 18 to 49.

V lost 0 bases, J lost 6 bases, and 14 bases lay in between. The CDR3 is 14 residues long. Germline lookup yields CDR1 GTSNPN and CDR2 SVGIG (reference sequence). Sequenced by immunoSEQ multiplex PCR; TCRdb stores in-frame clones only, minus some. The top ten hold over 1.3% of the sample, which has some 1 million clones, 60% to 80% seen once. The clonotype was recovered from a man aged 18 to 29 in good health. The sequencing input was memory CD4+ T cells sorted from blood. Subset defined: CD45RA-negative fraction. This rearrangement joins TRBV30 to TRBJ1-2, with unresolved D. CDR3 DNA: TGTGCCTGGAGTGTACTTTCCGCCGCAGATGGCTACACCTTC. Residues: CAWSVLSAADGYTF.